The 17 T cell receptor beta chains below come from one sample, sequenced in a study of blood T cells in healthy people across ages (dated by TCRdb to between 2014 and 2016). Libraries were constructed by 5' RACE. Sequencer: Illumina HiSeq 2500. A second 7 to 11 cycle PCR used a sample-barcoded 5' primer and a J-beta primer mix. TCRdb passed the public sequencing reads through fastp at Q25 and MiXCR, retaining productive beta sequences. CDR3 protein sequences are deduplicated, and each keeps its most common genes and DNA. Recorded for this sample are roughly 830,000 distinct CDR3 sequences; roughly 60% of them occurred a single time. The top ten hold 28% of the sample. The sequencing input was blood. The receptors here all came from a man aged 25 to 40 in good health.

A remark on this clonotype: The junction departs from the called germline gene at one end, perhaps through a read error. The rearrangement links TRBV20-1 to TRBJ2-3, with TRBD1 identical over 10 bases. This CDR3 region has 14 residues. Germline-derived CDR1 and CDR2 are DFQATT and SNEGSKA (reference sequence). The chain's CDR3 is CSARDRGQADTQYF. CDR3 nucleotides: TGCAGTGCAAGAGACAGGGGGCAGGCAGATACGCAGTATTTT.

The chain recombines TRBV20-1 with TRBJ2-1; tentative D call: TRBD1 (6 bases). The ends were cut back, 3 bases at V and 9 bases at J, with 18 bases in the middle. Germline loops: CDR1 DFQATT, CDR2 SNEGSKA (reference sequence). The CDR3 runs 14 residues. The CDR3 region has the DNA TGCAGTGCTAGGGATTATGGACAGCGCAGTGAGCAGTTCTTC. This encodes CSARDYGQRSEQFF.

This clonotype showed up just a few times. This chain connects TRBV5-1 to TRBJ2-3; D remains ambiguous. From germline, CDR1 is SGHRS and CDR2 YFSETQ. The CDR3 sequence is 15 residues long. Between the trimmed V and J ends, which lost 0 bases and 0 bases, there was a span of 8 bases. CDR3 sequence: CASSLEGPSTDTQYF. For the CDR3, the DNA is TGCGCCAGCAGCTTGGAAGGCCCTAGCACAGATACGCAGTATTTT.

The chain joins TRBV7-2 to TRBJ1-2; TRBD1 matches at 8 bases. This CDR3 spans 14 amino acids. V shed 3 bases and J 8 bases; nucleotides not matched to a gene: 8. Germline V gives CDR1 SGHTA, CDR2 FQGNSA. CDR3 in amino acids: CASSFLGTGDGYTF. CDR3 sequence (DNA): TGTGCCAGCAGCTTCCTCGGGACAGGCGACGGCTACACCTTC. Full variable domain (rest looked up from reference TRBV7-2 and TRBJ1-2): GAGVSQSPSNKVTEKGKDVELRCDPISGHTALYWYRQSLGQGLEFLIYFQGNSAPDKSGLPSDRFSAERTGGSVSTLTIQRTQQEDSAVYLCASSFLGTGDGYTFGSGTRLTVV.

The V and J genes are TRBV29-1 and TRBJ1-1, with D perhaps TRBD1 (6 bases). Trimming cost V 3 bases and J 11 bases, with 19 bases left between them. This CDR3 is 13 amino acids long. Germline V lookup: CDR1 SQVTM, CDR2 ANQGSEA. The CDR3 DNA reads TGCAGCGTTGAGGGCCTGGCAGGGGTAGACGCTTTCTTT. Its protein product is CSVEGLAGVDAFF. The whole variable domain, filled in from reference TRBV29-1 and TRBJ1-1, reads SAVISQKPSRDICQRGTSLTIQCQVDSQVTMMFWYRQQPGQSLTLIATANQGSEATYESGFVIDKFPISRPNLTFSTLTVSNMSPEDSSIYLCSVEGLAGVDAFFGQGTRLTVV.

In its sample, this clonotype was seen a few times. The chain links TRBV20-1 to TRBJ1-2, with D unclear. The CDR3 totals 11 residues. V was trimmed by 0 bases and J by 8 bases, leaving 7 bases between them. In germline, CDR1 is DFQATT, CDR2 SNEGSKA (reference sequence). CDR3 region: CSARDIPGYTF. The CDR3 DNA is TGCAGTGCTAGAGATATACCCGGCTACACCTTC.

The J gene is TRBJ1-2, the V gene TRBV10-3; 8 bases line up with TRBD1. This CDR3 has 16 amino acids. Germline CDR1 and CDR2: ENHRY and SYGVKD. Trimming cost V 7 bases and J 2 bases; bases outside gene matches: 12. The CDR3 nucleotides are TGTGCCATCACCAAGGGGACAGGTGGACAGAACTATGGCTACACCTTC. Its protein product is CAITKGTGGQNYGYTF.

Details on this clonotype: One end of the junction does not line up with germline, which may come from a read error. The chain carries TRBV6-1 and TRBJ2-3; TRBD1 might be the D (7 bases). The CDR3 spans 16 residues. CDR1 and CDR2 (germline): MNHNS, SASEGT. CDR3 loop: CAGSGLQGTHTDTQYF. CDR3 bases: TGTGCCGGCAGTGGCCTACAGGGGACTCACACAGATACGCAGTATTTT.

V usage is TRBV5-1 and J usage is TRBJ2-7, with D unclear. The J call may be in error: the DNA end matches TRBJ2-5 better. From germline, CDR1 is SGHRS and CDR2 YFSETQ. CDR3 size: 13 residues. DNA of the CDR3: TGCGCCAGCAGCCAGTGGACGCTAGAGACCCAGTACTTC. Encoded protein: CASSQWTLETQYF.

The V call is TRBV28, the J call TRBJ2-2; 10 bases line up with TRBD2. This CDR3 has 14 amino acids. Germline CDR1 is MDHEN and CDR2 is SYDVKM. Trimming removed 7 bases from V and 4 bases from J; junction bases left unmatched: 3. The CDR3 sequence: CASTSGGVTGELFF. The CDR3 DNA reads TGTGCCAGCACTAGCGGGGGCGTCACCGGGGAGCTGTTTTTT.

The gene calls are TRBV4-1 and TRBJ2-3, with TRBD1 as a possible D gene (6 bases). The germline CDR1 and CDR2 sequences are MGHRA and YSYEKL. The CDR3 runs 15 residues. V lost 1 base to trimming and J lost 3 bases, with 11 bases between them. The CDR3 is CASSQGTVPTDTQYF. CDR3 nucleotides: TGCGCCAGCAGCCAAGGGACAGTCCCTACAGATACGCAGTATTTT.

This sequence joins TRBV7-9 and TRBJ2-3, with D uncertain. Germline V gene data show CDR1 as SEHNR and CDR2 as FQNEAQ (reference sequence). The CDR3 is 15 amino acids. With 2 bases removed from V and 3 bases from J, the gap between germline ends came to 12 bases. Written as DNA, the CDR3 is TGTGCCAGCAGCTTACGGGCAGCCCTTACAGATACGCAGTATTTT. Translating gives CASSLRAALTDTQYF.

The chain recombines TRBV12-3 or TRBV12-4 with TRBJ2-1; unclear D gene. The V end lost 1 base, the J end lost 0 bases, and 7 bases lay between the germline ends. The CDR3 totals 15 residues. The CDR3 bases are TGTGCCAGCAGTTTAGAGACCTACTCCTACAATGAGCAGTTCTTC. Translated: CASSLETYSYNEQFF.

The sample holds one count of this clonotype. The genes are TRBV12-3 or TRBV12-4 and TRBJ1-1, with D maybe TRBD1 (6 bases). The V and J ends lost 1 base and 10 bases respectively, with 10 bases between them. The CDR3 covers 12 residues. The CDR3 loop reads CASSLGEQGAFF. CDR3 DNA: TGTGCCAGCAGTTTAGGGGAACAGGGAGCTTTCTTT.

This clonotype turned up a few times. V gene TRBV24-1 combines with J gene TRBJ1-2; maybe TRBD1 (5 bases). The CDR3 has 15 residues. Germline CDR1 is KGHDR and CDR2 is SFDVKD. V lost 4 bases and J 0 bases, leaving 11 bases between the germline ends. The CDR3 DNA reads TGTGCCACCAGTGACAAGGACACGACTAACTATGGCTACACCTTC. Amino acids: CATSDKDTTNYGYTF.

The rearrangement joins TRBV2 to TRBJ1-5; weak D call: TRBD1 (5 bases). This CDR3 has 15 amino acids. Germline V gives CDR1 SNHLY, CDR2 FYNNEI. Trimming took 3 bases from V and 9 from J, leaving 18 bases between them. The CDR3 nucleotides read TGTGCCAGCAGTGATGGGGACCGCAGGCCCCTGCCCCAGCATTTT. Translation: CASSDGDRRPLPQHF.

The genes are TRBV7-3 and TRBJ2-1; the D is unclear. Germline V gene data show CDR1 as SGHTA and CDR2 as FQGTGA. Trimming cost V 1 base and J 0 bases, with 13 bases left between them. This CDR3 contains 17 residues. Here the CDR3 DNA reads TGTGCCAGCAGCTTAAGGTCTCACCCCAGCTCCTACAATGAGCAGTTCTTC. Translated, it gives CASSLRSHPSSYNEQFF.